This T cell receptor (beta chain) stems from a study of control samples from healthy donors and cancer patients. This clone showed up just once. Repertoires were generated with immunoSEQ multiplex PCR, while TCRdb's copy carries only in-frame clones and drops some. The sample contains 90,000 to 140,000 clones, 83% of which appear only once. In germline, CDR1 is MNHNY, CDR2 SVGAGI (reference sequence). V was clipped by 4 bases and J by 10 bases, with 11 bases between them. CDR3 length equals 12 residues. The chain is built from TRBV6-6 and TRBJ2-1, with D possibly being TRBD1 (7 bases). The sequence came from a woman aged 50 to 60 in good health. The specimen sequenced was blood. CDR3 in amino acids: CASSSPGGEQFF. CDR3 sequence (DNA): TGTGCCAGCAGTTCACCAGGGGGGGAGCAGTTCTTC.